The 24 T cell receptor beta chains reported below all come from one sample, sequenced in a study of cytomegalovirus exposure and HLA in healthy donors. 13 Jbeta primers and 60 Vbeta primers were used for the PCR. Libraries were prepared by immunoSEQ multiplex PCR; TCRdb keeps only in-frame clonotypes and omits some of them. The sample has under 200,000 clones, approximately 81% seen once; the top ten hold 1.9%. What was sequenced was PBMCs. Receptors were obtained from a young man in good health and CMV-seronegative.

The V and J genes are TRBV6-5 and TRBJ1-4; TRBD1 matches 8 bases. The CDR3 totals 15 residues. Germline values: CDR1 MNHEY, CDR2 SVGAGI. V trimming: 0 bases; J trimming: 10 bases; junction bases outside the gene matches: 7. CDR3: CASSYSGTGGGKLFF. The CDR3 coding sequence is TGTGCCAGCAGTTACTCAGGGACAGGCGGTGGAAAACTGTTTTTT.

This clone was seen only a few times. The rearrangement joins TRBV5-1 to TRBJ2-5; D remains ambiguous. The germline CDR1 and CDR2 sequences are SGHRS and YFSETQ. This CDR3 spans 13 amino acids. The V gene lost 1 base and the J gene lost 5 bases, with 9 bases spanning the gap. This chain's CDR3 is CASSLYPGETQYF. The CDR3 region has the DNA TGCGCCAGCAGCTTGTACCCCGGGGAGACCCAGTACTTC.

The chain combines TRBV27 with TRBJ1-1, with 9 positions matching TRBD1. Per the germline V gene, CDR1 is MNHEY and CDR2 is SMNVEV (reference sequence). V lost 3 bases to trimming and J lost 6 bases; unmatched junction nucleotides: 5. The CDR3 length is 14 residues. Here the CDR3 reads CASSLTGGVAEAFF. The CDR3 region has the DNA TGTGCCAGCAGTTTGACAGGGGGAGTAGCTGAAGCTTTCTTT.

The chain joins TRBV7-9 to TRBJ1-4, with a tentative D call TRBD1 (6 bases). CDR1 and CDR2 from the germline V gene are SEHNR and FQNEAQ (reference sequence). Trimming took off 5 bases at V and 12 bases at J, with 19 bases between the two ends. This CDR3 comprises 14 residues. The CDR3 loop reads CASSPREGGVELFF. The CDR3 nucleotides read TGTGCCAGCAGCCCGCGAGAGGGGGGGGTTGAACTGTTTTTT.

This clone has a handful of counts. The chain uses TRBV25-1 and TRBJ1-4, with a weak D call TRBD1 (6 bases). CDR3 length equals 15 residues. CDR1 is MGHDK and CDR2 is SYGVNS in the germline V gene. The ends were cut back, 3 bases at V and 8 bases at J, with 16 bases in the middle. The CDR3 protein is CASSDQQGLAEKLFF. DNA for the CDR3: TGTGCCAGCAGTGACCAACAGGGATTGGCGGAAAAACTGTTTTTT.

The chain combines TRBV28 with TRBJ1-1; 7 bases match TRBD1. The CDR3 totals 15 residues. Germline V lookup: CDR1 MDHEN, CDR2 SYDVKM. Trimming at V came to 4 bases and at J to 1 base, leaving 6 bases not matched to a gene. CDR3 DNA sequence: TGTGCCAGCAGTTCTTGGACAGGAGGGAACACTGAAGCTTTCTTT. It is translated as CASSSWTGGNTEAFF. The variable domain in full, completed from reference TRBV28 and TRBJ1-1, reads DVKVTQSSRYLVKRTGEKVFLECVQDMDHENMFWYRQDPGLGLRLIYFSYDVKMKEKGDIPEGYSVSREKKERFSLILESASTNQTSMYLCASSSWTGGNTEAFFGQGTRLTVV.

The chain uses TRBV18 and TRBJ2-1; D possibly corresponds to TRBD2 (6 bases). The CDR3 totals 16 residues. CDR1 is KGHSH, CDR2 LQKENI, per germline. Trimming removed 4 bases at V and 5 bases at J, with 18 bases between. CDR3 DNA: TGTGCCAGCTCACTGATCGGCGGGGCCGCTAACAATGAGCAGTTCTTC. The encoded protein is CASSLIGGAANNEQFF.

The chain employs TRBV28 and TRBJ1-2; D might be TRBD1 (6 bases). This CDR3 is 15 amino acids long. Trimming took 4 bases from V and 3 from J, leaving 15 bases between them. Germline CDR1 MDHEN, CDR2 SYDVKM. CDR3 nucleotides: TGTGCCAGCAGTTCATGGACAGCTCCTGACTATGGCTACACCTTC. Translation gives CASSSWTAPDYGYTF.

The chain has TRBV6-1 and TRBJ1-2; weak D call: TRBD1 (5 bases). The CDR3 consists of 15 residues. From germline, CDR1 is MNHNS and CDR2 SASEGT. V shed 2 bases and J shed 6 bases, with 16 bases lying between them. CDR3 region: CASSENNRRSDGYTF. DNA for the CDR3: TGTGCCAGCAGTGAAAACAACAGGCGGTCGGATGGCTACACCTTC.

V gene TRBV27 combines with J gene TRBJ2-1; 8 bases fit TRBD2. Per germline, CDR1 MNHEY and CDR2 SMNVEV (reference sequence). With 5 bases clipped from V and 6 bases from J, the junction kept 6 bases outside the gene matches. The CDR3 consists of 14 residues. The CDR3 bases are TGTGCCAGCAGTCCCGAACTAGCGGCCAATGAGCAGTTCTTC. Protein product: CASSPELAANEQFF.

This chain links TRBV5-5 with TRBJ1-1; 7 nucleotides align to TRBD1. J gave up 1 base and V 5 bases, and 11 bases lay outside the gene matches. Germline CDR1 is SGHKS and CDR2 is YYEKEE (reference sequence). CDR3 length equals 16 residues. The DNA for the CDR3 is TGTGCCAGCAGTTACCTGCGCGACAGGGCGAACACTGAAGCTTTCTTT. The encoded protein is CASSYLRDRANTEAFF.

As regards this clone: Other DNA sequences within the sample encode an identical CDR3. The chain links TRBV27 to TRBJ2-7; 7 bases match TRBD2. Trimming took 6 bases from V and 3 from J; bases not matched to a gene: 5. Germline values: CDR1 MNHEY, CDR2 SMNVEV (reference sequence). This CDR3 has 13 residues. CDR3 DNA sequence: TGTGCCAGCAGCCTGGGCGGGGGCTACGAGCAGTACTTC. This translates into CASSLGGGYEQYF.

This clone has just a few counts. The chain recombines TRBV19 with TRBJ2-1; 11 bases map to TRBD2. CDR1 is LNHDA, CDR2 SQIVND, per germline (reference sequence). The ends lost 6 bases at V and 7 bases at J; junction bases unmatched: 8. The CDR3 spans 15 residues. CDR3 protein: CASRELAGAGNEQFF. Written as DNA, the CDR3 is TGTGCCAGTAGGGAACTAGCGGGGGCAGGGAATGAGCAGTTCTTC.

J is TRBJ2-7 and V is TRBV25-1, with TRBD1 as a possible D gene (6 bases). CDR1 and CDR2 (germline): MGHDK, SYGVNS. The V gene lost 2 bases and the J gene lost 0 bases, with 14 bases spanning the gap. This CDR3 spans 16 amino acids. CDR3 sequence: CASSEGKQGYSYEQYF. The CDR3 nucleotides read TGTGCCAGCAGTGAAGGTAAACAGGGCTACTCCTACGAGCAGTACTTC.

V gene TRBV15 combines with J gene TRBJ2-7; tentatively, D is TRBD1 (6 bases). V was clipped by 2 bases and J by 5 bases, with 19 bases between them. This CDR3 contains 16 residues. Germline V gene sequence: CDR1 LNHNV, CDR2 YYDKDF (reference sequence). The CDR3 spells CATSRFGGFAGDEQYF. The CDR3 nucleotides read TGTGCCACCAGCAGATTCGGCGGGTTCGCAGGGGACGAGCAGTACTTC.

The chain has TRBV6-5 and TRBJ1-6, with D perhaps TRBD1 (5 bases). CDR1 and CDR2 (germline): MNHEY, SVGAGI. The V gene lost 6 bases and the J gene lost 6 bases, with 9 bases spanning the gap. This CDR3 is 13 amino acids long. CDR3 in DNA: TGTGCCAGCAGAGGTCAGGGTAATTCACCCCTCCACTTT. It translates to CASRGQGNSPLHF.

The chain links TRBV28 to TRBJ2-7; TRBD2 matches at 16 bases. V trimming: 5 bases; J trimming: 8 bases; junction bases outside the gene matches: 3. The CDR3 runs 14 residues. Germline V lookup: CDR1 MDHEN, CDR2 SYDVKM. The CDR3 DNA sequence: TGTGCCAGCAGTCCGGGACTAGCGGGAGGGCAGCAGTACTTC. It specifies CASSPGLAGGQQYF.

V and J are TRBV18 and TRBJ2-7; 9 nucleotides align to TRBD2. V dropped 5 bases and J dropped 1; count of bases not matched to a gene: 9. The CDR3 spans 16 residues. Germline V CDR1 and CDR2: KGHSH, LQKENI. The CDR3 region has the DNA TGTGCCAGCTCATCCACCCAGACTAGCGGATCCTACGAGCAGTACTTC. It codes for CASSSTQTSGSYEQYF.

The chain carries TRBV2 and TRBJ1-6; 9 nucleotides line up with TRBD1. Germline CDR1 and CDR2: SNHLY and FYNNEI. The CDR3 runs to 14 residues. V gave up 7 bases and J gave up 7 bases; unmatched junction bases: 5. CDR3 loop: CASNGGQGNSPLHF. Written as DNA, the CDR3 is TGTGCCAGCAACGGGGGACAGGGAAATTCACCCCTCCACTTT.

The rearrangement joins TRBV28 to TRBJ1-1; the D is unclear. The CDR3 totals 16 residues. Trimming took off 5 bases at V and 1 base at J, with 17 bases between the two ends. CDR1 MDHEN and CDR2 SYDVKM come from the germline V gene. CDR3 coding DNA: TGTGCCAGCAGTCACAGAGGGTCCCTTAGGAACACTGAAGCTTTCTTT. As protein: CASSHRGSLRNTEAFF.

This clone appeared once. J is TRBJ2-1 and V is TRBV10-3; tentatively, D is TRBD2 (6 bases). Trimming took off 3 bases at V and 6 bases at J, with 9 bases between the two ends. The CDR3 totals 13 residues. CDR1 is ENHRY and CDR2 is SYGVKD in the germline V gene. CDR3 nucleotide sequence: TGTGCCATCAGTGAAGTGCGGGGCAATGAGCAGTTCTTC. Amino acids: CAISEVRGNEQFF.

This chain connects TRBV29-1 to TRBJ1-5; D is ambiguous. Trimming cost V 0 bases and J 4 bases, with 7 bases left between them. From germline, CDR1 is SQVTM and CDR2 ANQGSEA. The CDR3 has 13 amino acids. The CDR3 bases are TGCAGCGTTGAAGAGGGGAGTAATCAGCCCCAGCATTTT. Translation gives CSVEEGSNQPQHF. Filled out from reference TRBV29-1 and TRBJ1-5, the complete variable domain reads SAVISQKPSRDICQRGTSLTIQCQVDSQVTMMFWYRQQPGQSLTLIATANQGSEATYESGFVIDKFPISRPNLTFSTLTVSNMSPEDSSIYLCSVEEGSNQPQHFGDGTRLSIL.

As regards this clone: A read error may produce the germline difference seen at one junction end. The rearrangement joins TRBV28 to TRBJ2-1; weak D call: TRBD2 (6 bases). Germline values: CDR1 MDHEN, CDR2 SYDVKM. The CDR3 extends over 16 amino acids. CDR3 nucleotides: TGTGCCACCAGTTTATGGTCGGGACTTCTCTACAATGAGCAGTTCTTC. Amino acid sequence: CATSLWSGLLYNEQFF.

The chain uses TRBV19 and TRBJ1-5; D is undetermined. V was cut by 5 bases and J by 3 bases, with 8 bases left in between. The CDR3 loop spans 13 amino acids. The V gene's germline CDR1 is LNHDA and CDR2 SQIVND (reference sequence). As DNA, the CDR3 is TGTGCCAGTAGTCCCGAGCCCAATCAGCCCCAGCATTTT. Translation gives CASSPEPNQPQHF.